The rows below give T cell receptor beta chains drawn from one sample of a study of OX40 agonist ivuxolimab in advanced cancers. Measured with immunoSEQ multiplex PCR; TCRdb has only the in-frame clones, and not every one. The sample lists fewer than 65,000 clones, roughly nine tenths occurring once. Sequences were derived from CD4+ or CD8+ T cells sorted from blood, sampled in a trial of the OX40 agonist ivuxolimab. The receptor source for this set is an adult with an advanced solid tumor such as melanoma, head and neck, liver or kidney cancer. Each CDR3 is given with its conserved first and last residue. Each record gives: V gene, CDR3 length, CDR3 protein.

TRBV11-2	15	CASSNLAGIYNEQFF
TRBV5-6	13	CASSLSALYEQYF
TRBV2	19	CASSEFGGGANPFGEKLFF
TRBV6-1	13	CANSGQVGYEQYF
TRBV27	15	CASSFSDRAGQPQHF
TRBV25-1	16	CASSEFGGGEYNEQFF
TRBV7-9	15	CASSLANGRDYEQYF
TRBV29-1	13	CSVDETGPFEAFF
TRBV27	15	CASSLYLGAGDGYTF
TRBV6-1	13	CASSDQGTDTQYF
TRBV7-9	13	CASSGQGKETQYF
TRBV11-2	15	CASSFVAATGNTIYF
TRBV10-3	12	CAISEDSYEQYF
TRBV2	13	CASLGSSTDTQYF
TRBV11-2	15	CASSSHRGANYGYTF
TRBV27	15	CASSLGATSTDTQYF
TRBV27	13	CASSLGYVYEQYF
TRBV4-1	16	CASSQDVATDNQPQHF
TRBV28	17	CASSYWTGRTSGDTQYF
TRBV28	14	CASRGDRASYEQYF
TRBV28	17	CASSSYLGGDQGDTQYF
TRBV27	13	CASRGGGGTEAFF
TRBV6-5	14	CASSPRESYTEAFF
TRBV19	16	CASSIGGTGVNQPQHF
TRBV29-1	13	CSVKQASSYEQYF
TRBV4-1	14	CASSQGPGGETQYF
TRBV7-9	13	CASSVKINTEAFF
TRBV11-2	13	CASNPEGRDEAFF
TRBV19	15	CASPDRALIYVGYTF
TRBV2	18	CASSGLAGVLSSYNEQFF
TRBV27	13	CATKTGGGYGYTF
TRBV21-1	11	CASSKVGGYTF
TRBV10-2	14	CASSALLTLDTQYF